These T cell receptor beta chains were read from a single sample in a study of T cells after posttransplantation cyclophosphamide. Sequenced by immunoSEQ multiplex PCR; TCRdb stores in-frame clones only, minus some. This table holds tens of thousands of clones, over 75% found once. Sample: CD4+ T cells sorted from blood, taken approximately 1,900 days after a stem cell transplant with posttransplant cyclophosphamide. These receptors were obtained from a female patient aged 40 to 55 who received an allogeneic stem cell transplant from a related donor, was CMV-positive, and had no GVHD. Some of these T cells may belong to the graft donor. The CDR3 runs from the conserved cysteine through the conserved F or W. The D gene is left open where the match is weak. Some rows mark clone size as missing; the rest say once, few, many or name a class of expanded clone.

V gene,D gene,clone size,J gene,CDR3 protein,CDR3 DNA
TRBV5-1,NA,NA,TRBJ1-1,CASSFGTGTEAFF,TGCGCCAGCAGCTTTGGAACGGGTACTGAAGCTTTCTTT
TRBV5-1,NA,NA,TRBJ1-3,CASSSSLTGNSGNTIYF,TGCGCCAGCAGCTCCTCACTGACAGGCAACTCTGGAAACACCATATATTTT
TRBV9,TRBD2,NA,TRBJ2-6,CASSVAGGRSGANVLTF,TGTGCCAGCAGCGTAGCGGGAGGCCGCTCTGGGGCCAACGTCCTGACTTTC
TRBV10-3,NA,few,TRBJ2-7,CAISVSGYEQYF,TGTGCCATCAGTGTATCGGGATACGAGCAGTACTTC
TRBV19,TRBD1,NA,TRBJ1-5,CASSFYRGSQGNQPQHF,TGTGCCAGTAGTTTCTACAGGGGATCTCAAGGCAATCAGCCCCAGCATTTT
TRBV29-1,TRBD1,NA,TRBJ1-2,CSVEDLGTGEIYGYTF,TGCAGCGTTGAAGATCTTGGGACAGGGGAGATCTATGGCTACACCTTC
TRBV4-1,TRBD1,NA,TRBJ1-1,CASSPMAGGPNTEAFF,TGCGCCAGCAGCCCGATGGCAGGGGGCCCGAACACTGAAGCTTTCTTT
TRBV9,TRBD1,NA,TRBJ2-3,CASSVGDRRPDTQYF,TGTGCCAGCAGCGTGGGGGACAGACGCCCAGATACGCAGTATTTT
TRBV10-3,TRBD1,NA,TRBJ2-1,CAISRTGEDYNEQFF,TGTGCCATCAGCCGGACAGGGGAGGACTACAATGAGCAGTTCTTC
TRBV7-8,NA,NA,TRBJ2-1,CASSLAGHHNEQFF,TGTGCCAGCAGCTTAGCGGGCCACCACAATGAGCAGTTCTTC
TRBV5-4,TRBD1,few,TRBJ1-3,CASSSPTGVGNTIYF,TGTGCCAGCAGCTCACCGACAGGGGTCGGAAACACCATATATTTT
TRBV6-5,NA,NA,TRBJ1-1,CASSYSGRNTEAFF,TGTGCCAGCAGTTACTCGGGCAGGAACACTGAAGCTTTCTTT
TRBV4-1,NA,NA,TRBJ2-3,CASSQDVARRGSTDTQYF,TGCGCCAGCAGCCAAGATGTGGCGAGAAGAGGCAGCACAGATACGCAGTATTTT
TRBV5-1,TRBD1,NA,TRBJ2-7,CASSFRDRGHEQYF,TGCGCCAGCAGCTTCCGGGACAGGGGCCACGAGCAGTACTTC
TRBV6-5,TRBD1,NA,TRBJ2-3,CASSYSAGTDPDTQYF,TGTGCCAGCAGTTACTCCGCCGGGACAGACCCCGATACGCAGTATTTT
TRBV5-1,NA,few,TRBJ1-2,CASSVQVSDYGYTF,TGCGCCAGCAGCGTACAGGTCTCTGACTATGGCTACACCTTC
TRBV29-1,NA,NA,TRBJ1-1,CSVEKVLLRDTEAFF,TGCAGCGTTGAAAAGGTCCTACTCAGGGACACTGAAGCTTTCTTT
TRBV5-1,NA,NA,TRBJ2-5,CASSLAAGETQYF,TGCGCCAGCAGCTTGGCAGCGGGAGAGACCCAGTACTTC
TRBV6-6,NA,once,TRBJ1-2,CATANEGRNYGYTF,TGTGCCACCGCGAATGAGGGAAGGAACTATGGCTACACCTTC
TRBV5-1,TRBD1,NA,TRBJ2-1,CASSDRVSSYNEQFF,TGCGCCAGCAGCGACAGGGTTAGCTCCTACAATGAGCAGTTCTTC
TRBV11-2,TRBD2,NA,TRBJ2-3,CASSVGTTTDTQYF,TGTGCCAGCAGCGTAGGGACTACCACAGATACGCAGTATTTT
TRBV7-2,TRBD1,NA,TRBJ2-7,CASSLGQHYEQYF,TGTGCCAGCAGCTTGGGACAGCACTACGAGCAGTACTTC